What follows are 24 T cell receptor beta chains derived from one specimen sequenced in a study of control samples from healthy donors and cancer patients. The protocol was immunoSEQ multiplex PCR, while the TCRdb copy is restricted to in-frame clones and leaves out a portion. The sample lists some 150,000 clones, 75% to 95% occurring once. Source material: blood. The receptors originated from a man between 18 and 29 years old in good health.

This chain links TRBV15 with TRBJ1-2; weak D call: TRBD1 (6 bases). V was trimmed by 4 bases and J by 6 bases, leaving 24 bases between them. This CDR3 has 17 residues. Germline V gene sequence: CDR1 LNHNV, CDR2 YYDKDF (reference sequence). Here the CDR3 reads CATSIRSGELAFNGYTF. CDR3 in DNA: TGTGCCACCAGCATCCGGTCAGGGGAATTAGCGTTTAATGGCTACACCTTC.

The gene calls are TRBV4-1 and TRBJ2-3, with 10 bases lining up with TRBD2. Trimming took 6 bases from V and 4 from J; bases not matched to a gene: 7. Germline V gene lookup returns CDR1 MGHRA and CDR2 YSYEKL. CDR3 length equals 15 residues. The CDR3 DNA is TGCGCCAGCAGACAAAGCGGGGGGGTATCAGATACGCAGTATTTT. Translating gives CASRQSGGVSDTQYF.

For the CDR3, the DNA is TGTGCCAGCAGTGAAGATGCAGGGACGTATGGCTACACCTTC. Its translation: CASSEDAGTYGYTF. The J gene is TRBJ1-2, the V gene TRBV2; D is perhaps TRBD1 (5 bases). Germline CDR1 reads SNHLY; CDR2 reads FYNNEI. The CDR3 contains 14 residues. V lost 1 base to trimming and J lost 5 bases, with 11 bases between them.

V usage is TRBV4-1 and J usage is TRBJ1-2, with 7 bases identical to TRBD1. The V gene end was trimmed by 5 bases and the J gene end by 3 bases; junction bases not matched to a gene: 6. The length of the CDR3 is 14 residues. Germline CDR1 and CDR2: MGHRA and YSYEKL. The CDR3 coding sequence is TGCGCCAGCAGCTATCCCGGGACAGACTATGGCTACACCTTC. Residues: CASSYPGTDYGYTF.

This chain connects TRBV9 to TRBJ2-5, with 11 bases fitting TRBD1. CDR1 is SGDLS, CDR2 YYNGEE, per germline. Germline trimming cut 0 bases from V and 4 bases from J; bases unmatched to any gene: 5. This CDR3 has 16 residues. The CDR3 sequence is CASSVVGQGDRETQYF. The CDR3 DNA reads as TGTGCCAGCAGCGTAGTGGGACAGGGGGATAGAGAGACCCAGTACTTC.

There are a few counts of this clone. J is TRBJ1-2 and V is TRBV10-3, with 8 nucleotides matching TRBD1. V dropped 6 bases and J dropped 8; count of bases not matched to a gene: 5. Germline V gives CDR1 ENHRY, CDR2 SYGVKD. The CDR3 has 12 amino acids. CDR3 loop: CAIRDRERGYTF. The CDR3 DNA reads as TGTGCCATCAGGGACAGGGAGAGAGGCTACACCTTC.

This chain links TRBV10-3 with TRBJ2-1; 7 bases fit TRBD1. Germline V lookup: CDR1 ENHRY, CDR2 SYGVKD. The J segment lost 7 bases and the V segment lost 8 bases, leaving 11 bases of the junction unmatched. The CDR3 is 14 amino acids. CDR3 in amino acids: CAIGDSGRTNEQFF. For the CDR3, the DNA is TGTGCCATCGGGGACAGTGGGCGAACTAATGAGCAGTTCTTC.

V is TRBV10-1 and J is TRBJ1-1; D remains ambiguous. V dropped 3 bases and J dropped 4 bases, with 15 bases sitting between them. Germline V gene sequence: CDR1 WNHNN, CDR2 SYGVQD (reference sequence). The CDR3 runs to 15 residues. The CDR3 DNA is TGCGCCAGCAGTGAAGGTTCGGTCTCGGGCACTGAAGCTTTCTTT. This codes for CASSEGSVSGTEAFF.

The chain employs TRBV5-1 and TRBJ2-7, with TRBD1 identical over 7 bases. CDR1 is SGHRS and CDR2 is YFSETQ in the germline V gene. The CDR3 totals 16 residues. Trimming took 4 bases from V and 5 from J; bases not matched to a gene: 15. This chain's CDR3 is CASSRDPTGTMNEQYF. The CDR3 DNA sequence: TGCGCCAGCAGCCGGGACCCGACAGGGACGATGAACGAGCAGTACTTC. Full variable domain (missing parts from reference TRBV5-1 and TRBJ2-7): KAGVTQTPRYLIKTRGQQVTLSCSPISGHRSVSWYQQTPGQGLQFLFEYFSETQRNKGNFPGRFSGRQFSNSRSEMNVSTLELGDSALYLCASSRDPTGTMNEQYFGPGTRLTVT.

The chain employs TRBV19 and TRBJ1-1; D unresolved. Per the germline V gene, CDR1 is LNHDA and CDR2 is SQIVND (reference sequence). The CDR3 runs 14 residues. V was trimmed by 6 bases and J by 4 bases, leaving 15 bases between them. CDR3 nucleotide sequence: TGTGCCAGTAGGCACCGGGGTCTGGGCACTGAAGCTTTCTTT. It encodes CASRHRGLGTEAFF.

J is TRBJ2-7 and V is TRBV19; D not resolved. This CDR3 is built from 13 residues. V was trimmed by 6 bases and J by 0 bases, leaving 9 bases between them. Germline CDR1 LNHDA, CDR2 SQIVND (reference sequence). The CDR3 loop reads CASSQAHSYEQYF. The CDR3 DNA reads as TGTGCCAGTAGCCAAGCGCACTCCTACGAGCAGTACTTC. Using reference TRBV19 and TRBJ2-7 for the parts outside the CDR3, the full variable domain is DGGITQSPKYLFRKEGQNVTLSCEQNLNHDAMYWYRQDPGQGLRLIYYSQIVNDFQKGDIAEGYSVSREKKESFPLTVTSAQKNPTAFYLCASSQAHSYEQYFGPGTRLTVT.

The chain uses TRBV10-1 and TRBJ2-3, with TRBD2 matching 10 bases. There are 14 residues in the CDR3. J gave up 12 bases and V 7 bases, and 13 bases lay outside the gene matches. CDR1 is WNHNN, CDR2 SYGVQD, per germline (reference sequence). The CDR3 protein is CASTSGGLPLAQYF. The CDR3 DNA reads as TGCGCCAGCACTAGCGGGGGCCTCCCCTTGGCTCAGTATTTT.

In nucleotides, the CDR3 is TGTGCCAGTAGTATGAGAGAAATGAACACTGAAGCTTTCTTT. It translates to CASSMREMNTEAFF. The genes are TRBV19 and TRBJ1-1; D call uncertain. Germline V gives CDR1 LNHDA, CDR2 SQIVND (reference sequence). Trimming removed 3 bases from V and 0 bases from J, with 8 bases in between. The CDR3 length is 14 residues. Looking up the rest from reference TRBV19 and TRBJ1-1 gives the full variable domain: DGGITQSPKYLFRKEGQNVTLSCEQNLNHDAMYWYRQDPGQGLRLIYYSQIVNDFQKGDIAEGYSVSREKKESFPLTVTSAQKNPTAFYLCASSMREMNTEAFFGQGTRLTVV.

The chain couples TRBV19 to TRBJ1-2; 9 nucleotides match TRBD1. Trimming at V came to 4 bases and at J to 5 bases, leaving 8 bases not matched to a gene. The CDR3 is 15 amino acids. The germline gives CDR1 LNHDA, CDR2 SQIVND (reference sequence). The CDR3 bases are TGTGCCAGTAGTAACCAGGGACAGGGAACTTATGGCTACACCTTC. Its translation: CASSNQGQGTYGYTF.

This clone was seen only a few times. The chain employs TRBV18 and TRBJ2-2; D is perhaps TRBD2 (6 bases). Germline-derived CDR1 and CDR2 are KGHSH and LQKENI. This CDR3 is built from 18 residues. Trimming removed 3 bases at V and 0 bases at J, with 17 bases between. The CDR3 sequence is CASSPRGYGTSNTGELFF. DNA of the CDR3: TGTGCCAGCTCACCGAGGGGTTACGGGACTTCGAACACCGGGGAGCTGTTTTTT. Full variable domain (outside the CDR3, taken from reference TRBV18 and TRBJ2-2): NAGVMQNPRHLVRRRGQEARLRCSPMKGHSHVYWYRQLPEEGLKFMVYLQKENIIDESGMPKERFSAEFPKEGPSILRIQQVVRGDSAAYFCASSPRGYGTSNTGELFFGEGSRLTVL.

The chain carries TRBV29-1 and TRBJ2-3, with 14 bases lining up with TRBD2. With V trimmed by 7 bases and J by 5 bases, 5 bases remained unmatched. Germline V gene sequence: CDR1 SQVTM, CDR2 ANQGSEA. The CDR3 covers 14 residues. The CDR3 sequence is CSARLAGGVDTQYF. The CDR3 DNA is TGCAGCGCCAGACTAGCGGGGGGGGTAGATACGCAGTATTTT.

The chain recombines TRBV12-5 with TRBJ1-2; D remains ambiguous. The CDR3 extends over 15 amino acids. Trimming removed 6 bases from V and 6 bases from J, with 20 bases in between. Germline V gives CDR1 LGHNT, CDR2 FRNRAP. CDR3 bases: TGTGCTAGTGGCTCACAGCCCCCGGTTGGTGATGGCTACACCTTC. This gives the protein CASGSQPPVGDGYTF.

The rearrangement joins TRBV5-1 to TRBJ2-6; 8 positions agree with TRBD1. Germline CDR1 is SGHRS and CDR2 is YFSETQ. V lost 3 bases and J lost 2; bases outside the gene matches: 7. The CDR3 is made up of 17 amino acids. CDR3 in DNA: TGCGCCAGCAGCTCGACAGGGGCTGTTGCTGGGGCCAACGTCCTGACTTTC. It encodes CASSSTGAVAGANVLTF.

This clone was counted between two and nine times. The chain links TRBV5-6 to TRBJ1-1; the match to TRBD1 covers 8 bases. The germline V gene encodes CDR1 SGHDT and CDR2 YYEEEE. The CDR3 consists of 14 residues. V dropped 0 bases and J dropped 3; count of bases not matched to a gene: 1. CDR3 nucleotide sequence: TGTGCCAGCAGCTTGGACAGGGGGGACACTGAAGCTTTCTTT. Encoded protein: CASSLDRGDTEAFF. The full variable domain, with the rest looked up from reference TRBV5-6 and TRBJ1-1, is DAGVTQSPTHLIKTRGQQVTLRCSPKSGHDTVSWYQQALGQGPQFIFQYYEEEERQRGNFPDRFSGHQFPNYSSELNVNALLLGDSALYLCASSLDRGDTEAFFGQGTRLTVV.

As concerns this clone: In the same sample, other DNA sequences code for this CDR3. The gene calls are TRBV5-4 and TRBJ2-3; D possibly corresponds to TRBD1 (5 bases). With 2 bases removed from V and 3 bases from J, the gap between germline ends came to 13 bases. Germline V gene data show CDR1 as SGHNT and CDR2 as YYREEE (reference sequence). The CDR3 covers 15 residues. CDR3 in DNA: TGTGCCAGCAGCTTCCAACCAGGGTTGACAGATACGCAGTATTTT. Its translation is CASSFQPGLTDTQYF.

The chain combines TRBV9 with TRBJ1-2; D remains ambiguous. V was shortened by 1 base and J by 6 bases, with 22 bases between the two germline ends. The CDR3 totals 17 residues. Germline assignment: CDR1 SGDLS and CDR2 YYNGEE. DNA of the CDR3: TGTGCCAGCAGCGTAACGTTTTTTGGCATCAAGGGCGATGGCTACACCTTC. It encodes CASSVTFFGIKGDGYTF.

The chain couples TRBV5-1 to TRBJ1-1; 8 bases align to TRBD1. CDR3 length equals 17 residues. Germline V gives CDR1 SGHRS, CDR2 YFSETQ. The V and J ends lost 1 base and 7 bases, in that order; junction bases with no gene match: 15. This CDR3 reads CASSLLKAGQAVHEAFF. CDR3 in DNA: TGCGCCAGCAGCTTGTTGAAAGCGGGACAGGCAGTACATGAAGCTTTCTTT.

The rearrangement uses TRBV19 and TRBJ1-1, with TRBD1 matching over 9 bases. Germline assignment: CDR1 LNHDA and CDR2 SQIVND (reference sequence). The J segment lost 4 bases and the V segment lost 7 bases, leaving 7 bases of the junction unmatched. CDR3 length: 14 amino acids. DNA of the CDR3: TGTGCCAGTACCGACGACAGGGGGAGCACTGAAGCTTTCTTT. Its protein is CASTDDRGSTEAFF. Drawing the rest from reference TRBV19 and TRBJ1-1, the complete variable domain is DGGITQSPKYLFRKEGQNVTLSCEQNLNHDAMYWYRQDPGQGLRLIYYSQIVNDFQKGDIAEGYSVSREKKESFPLTVTSAQKNPTAFYLCASTDDRGSTEAFFGQGTRLTVV.

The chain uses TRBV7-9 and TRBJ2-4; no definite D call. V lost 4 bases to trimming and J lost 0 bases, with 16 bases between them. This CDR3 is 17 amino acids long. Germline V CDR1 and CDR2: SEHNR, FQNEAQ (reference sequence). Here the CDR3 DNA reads TGTGCCAGCAGCTCCCCCATGGGGATTTTAGCCAAAAACATTCAGTACTTC. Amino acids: CASSSPMGILAKNIQYF. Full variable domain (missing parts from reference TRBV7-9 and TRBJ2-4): DTGVSQNPRHKITKRGQNVTFRCDPISEHNRLYWYRQTLGQGPEFLTYFQNEAQLEKSRLLSDRFSAERPKGSFSTLEIQRTEQGDSAMYLCASSSPMGILAKNIQYFGAGTRLSVL.